This TCR beta chain was retrieved from a study of OX40 agonist ivuxolimab in advanced cancers. Study-wide context: An agonistic anti-OX40 (CD134) antibody, ivuxolimab, was used to treat the patients. Study-level findings and limits: More expanded clones were seen, on average, in CD8+ T cells than in CD4+.

Concerning this clone: What it binds is unknown.

The data were produced by immunoSEQ multiplex PCR, yet TCRdb's version contains in-frame clones alone and is incomplete. The profile shows approximately 18,000 clones, 70% to 75% of them singletons. Trimming stripped 1 base from V and 1 base from J, with 7 bases between. This CDR3 region has 13 residues. CDR1 and CDR2 from the germline V gene are SQVTM and ANQGSEA. This sequence originates from an adult with an advanced solid tumor such as melanoma, head and neck, liver or kidney cancer. V usage is TRBV29-1 and J usage is TRBJ1-1; no firm D call. The starting material was CD4+ or CD8+ T cells sorted from blood, obtained in a trial of the OX40 agonist ivuxolimab. The DNA for the CDR3 is TGCAGCGTTGAAGTCGAGCAGAACACTGAAGCTTTCTTT. Protein sequence: CSVEVEQNTEAFF.